This TCR beta chain was sequenced for a study of low-dose radiotherapy and immunotherapy resistance in tumors. Study-wide context: Doses of 0.5 Gy per fraction every 2 weeks, totaling 6.5 Gy, went to Cohort 1. Cyclophosphamide was given intravenously at 200 mg/m2 every two weeks, and each dose came one day before radiation and immunotherapy.

Covering alpha and beta chains, TRAV- and TRBV-specific primers were used for the first-strand cDNA. With a V-primer adapter and a constant-region primer, TCRs were amplified for around 21 PCR cycles. TCRdb reprocessed the reads with MiXCR, giving one entry per CDR3 protein. The sample comprises around 80,000 distinct CDR3 sequences, 15% to 20% of which are singletons, and about 1.3% rests with the top ten. Many counts were recorded for this clonotype. Time point indicated: after trial treatment. Treatment described: LDRT plus nivolumab, ipilimumab, low-dose cyclophosphamide and aspirin (RACIN trial). Trimming removed 0 bases from V and 0 bases from J; junction bases left unmatched: 5. This CDR3 region has 16 residues. The germline gives CDR1 SQVTM, CDR2 ANQGSEA.

The specimen comprised PBMCs, sampled after low-dose radiotherapy plus immunotherapy. V is TRBV29-1 and J is TRBJ2-3, with TRBD2 matching over 8 bases. This TCR was recovered from a male donor with prostate cancer. The CDR3 DNA follows: TGCAGCGTTGAAGATTGGGCTAGCGGGAGCACAGATACGCAGTATTTT. This sequence encodes CSVEDWASGSTDTQYF.